The 23 T cell receptor beta chains listed next were all sequenced from one sample in a study of blood T cell repertoires in COVID-19 (dated by TCRdb to 2018 to 2020). The library was prepared using the immunoSEQ multiplex PCR assay. TCRdb retrieved this table from immuneACCESS and kept in-frame rearrangements only. Not all clones are present; in checked studies, unresolved V genes account for under half, and no reason is known for the remainder. The sample table contains a few hundred thousand clones; only one count was recorded for about 81% of them. The ten largest make up 4.1% of the sample. Sequenced sample: PBMCs or T cells enriched from blood (not recorded which). The receptors shown here come from a young man with acute COVID-19.

V is TRBV9 and J is TRBJ1-1; TRBD1 aligns across 7 bases. Germline V gene sequence: CDR1 SGDLS, CDR2 YYNGEE. Losses at the gene ends were 2 bases for V and 0 bases for J; bases not matched to a gene: 4. The CDR3 extends over 15 amino acids. CDR3 sequence (DNA): TGTGCCAGCAGCGTTGCAGGGGGATTGAACACTGAAGCTTTCTTT. This sequence encodes CASSVAGGLNTEAFF.

This clone was detected a few times. This chain uses TRBV21-1 with TRBJ2-7; TRBD1 was called by the table and not checked on the DNA. TRBV21-1 is classified as a pseudogene. This CDR3 contains 14 residues. CDR3 region: CASRARQGAGEQYV. The CDR3 coding sequence is TGTGCCAGCAGAGCTAGACAGGGGGCTGGGGAGCAGTACGTC.

V usage is TRBV2 and J usage is TRBJ1-5, with 8 bases identical to TRBD1. CDR1 is SNHLY, CDR2 FYNNEI, per germline. The CDR3 length is 15 residues. With V trimmed by 2 bases and J by 5 bases, 5 bases remained unmatched. The CDR3: CASSENRGSYQPQHF. DNA of the CDR3: TGTGCCAGCAGTGAAAACAGGGGGTCGTATCAGCCCCAGCATTTT.

V gene TRBV6-4 combines with J gene TRBJ1-2; 11 bases agree with TRBD1. CDR1 MRHNA and CDR2 SNTAGT come from the germline V gene. The junction had 6 bases not matched to a gene; V was cut back by 5 bases and J by 4 bases. The CDR3 consists of 15 residues. The CDR3 protein is CASSFRDRGGYGYTF. In nucleotides, the CDR3 is TGTGCCAGCAGTTTCCGGGACAGGGGGGGCTATGGCTACACCTTC.

This chain connects TRBV3-1 (or the pseudogene TRBV3-2) to TRBJ1-6; 7 bases align to TRBD1. The ends lost 0 bases at V and 13 bases at J; junction bases unmatched: 9. This CDR3 is 15 amino acids long. Germline V gene lookup returns CDR1 LGHDT and CDR2 YNNKEL (reference sequence). CDR3 nucleotide sequence: TGTGCCAGCAGCCAAGATTACAGGGGCCGGCAGCCCCTCCACTTT. It encodes CASSQDYRGRQPLHF.

CDR3 in DNA: TGTGCCAGCAGCGTAGGCGGCAGCGAAGCTTTCTTT. It yields the protein CASSVGGSEAFF. The gene calls are TRBV7-9 and TRBJ1-1; D is unresolved. Per germline, CDR1 SEHNR and CDR2 FQNEAQ (reference sequence). This CDR3 is built from 12 residues. Trimming took 5 bases from V and 8 from J, leaving 12 bases between them.

The sample holds a few counts of this clone. CDR3 nucleotide sequence: TGTGCCACCAGTGGCGGGAGACAGGTTGAGACCCAGTACTTC. Amino acids: CATSGGRQVETQYF. The chain uses TRBV24-1 and TRBJ2-5, with TRBD2 as a possible D gene (7 bases). In germline, CDR1 is KGHDR, CDR2 SFDVKD. The ends were cut back, 5 bases at V and 5 bases at J, with 14 bases in the middle. The CDR3 runs 14 residues.

This chain connects TRBV19 to TRBJ2-6, with TRBD1 matching over 10 bases. This CDR3 region has 15 residues. Germline values: CDR1 LNHDA, CDR2 SQIVND (reference sequence). Germline trimming cut 10 bases from V and 2 bases from J; bases unmatched to any gene: 5. CDR3 nucleotides: TGTGCCACATCCGGGACAGGGGCTGGGGCCAACGTCCTGACTTTC. As protein: CATSGTGAGANVLTF.

This chain links TRBV24-1 with TRBJ2-1; the match to TRBD1 covers 9 bases. There are 15 residues in the CDR3. The ends lost 3 bases at V and 4 bases at J; junction bases unmatched: 3. The V gene's germline CDR1 is KGHDR and CDR2 SFDVKD. The CDR3 is CATSDPGQGYNEQFF. Here the CDR3 DNA reads TGTGCCACCAGTGATCCGGGACAGGGTTACAATGAGCAGTTCTTC.

The J gene is TRBJ2-1, the V gene TRBV18; 13 nucleotides line up with TRBD2. The CDR3 has 16 amino acids. With V trimmed by 0 bases and J by 5 bases, 1 base remained unmatched. Per germline, CDR1 KGHSH and CDR2 LQKENI. The CDR3 sequence is CASSPPGTSGNNEQFF. DNA of the CDR3: TGTGCCAGCTCACCACCCGGGACTAGCGGGAACAATGAGCAGTTCTTC. The full variable domain, with the rest looked up from reference TRBV18 and TRBJ2-1, is NAGVMQNPRHLVRRRGQEARLRCSPMKGHSHVYWYRQLPEEGLKFMVYLQKENIIDESGMPKERFSAEFPKEGPSILRIQQVVRGDSAAYFCASSPPGTSGNNEQFFGPGTRLTVL.

The rearrangement joins TRBV6-2 or TRBV6-3 to TRBJ1-2, with D maybe TRBD1 (5 bases). The CDR3 has 15 residues. The V and J ends lost 5 bases and 2 bases respectively, with 15 bases between them. Germline V gene data show CDR1 as MNHEY and CDR2 as SVGEGT. CDR3 region: CASSTVQAGNYGYTF. In DNA, the CDR3 is TGTGCCAGCAGTACGGTTCAGGCAGGGAACTATGGCTACACCTTC.

The chain combines TRBV11-3 with TRBJ2-7; no firm D call. Trimming removed 5 bases at V and 0 bases at J, with 11 bases between. The CDR3 length is 14 residues. Germline CDR1 reads SGHNT; CDR2 reads YENEEA. DNA of the CDR3: TGTGCCAGCAGCGAAGTCACAAGCTCCTACGAGCAGTACGTC. It is translated as CASSEVTSSYEQYV.

The chain combines TRBV10-3 with TRBJ1-6; tentative D call: TRBD1 (6 bases). The CDR3 spans 14 residues. The ends were cut back, 3 bases at V and 4 bases at J, with 7 bases in the middle. Germline V lookup: CDR1 ENHRY, CDR2 SYGVKD. The CDR3 spells CAISDQGYNSPLHF. The CDR3 DNA sequence: TGTGCCATCAGTGACCAGGGGTATAATTCACCCCTCCACTTT.

For the CDR3, the DNA is TGTGCTAGTGGTTTGGTACGGGGAGAGCAGTACGTC. This translates into CASGLVRGEQYV. The rearrangement uses TRBV12-5 and TRBJ2-7; D is possibly TRBD2 (5 bases). The CDR3 sequence is 12 residues long. V lost 0 bases, J lost 7 bases, and 7 bases lay in between. Germline-derived CDR1 and CDR2 are LGHNT and FRNRAP.

The chain is built from TRBV18 and TRBJ2-3; 10 bases are a match to TRBD2. The junction had 8 bases not matched to a gene; V was cut back by 3 bases and J by 2 bases. The CDR3 is 17 residues long. Germline V CDR1 and CDR2: KGHSH, LQKENI. The CDR3 protein is CASSPQPLAGVTDTQYF. The CDR3 nucleotides read TGTGCCAGCTCACCCCAGCCTCTAGCGGGGGTCACAGATACGCAGTATTTT.

The rearrangement joins TRBV2 to TRBJ2-6; 8 nucleotides match TRBD1. The CDR3 is 18 residues long. Germline-derived CDR1 and CDR2 are SNHLY and FYNNEI. The ends lost 2 bases at V and 4 bases at J; junction bases unmatched: 10. CDR3 in amino acids: CASSEQSSGGDGANVLTF. Here the CDR3 DNA reads TGTGCCAGCAGTGAACAGAGCTCAGGGGGCGACGGGGCCAACGTCCTGACTTTC.

The V call is TRBV19, the J call TRBJ1-2; TRBD1 aligns across 8 bases. The CDR3 runs to 16 residues. Germline trimming cut 0 bases from V and 3 bases from J; bases unmatched to any gene: 6. Germline CDR1 LNHDA, CDR2 SQIVND (reference sequence). The CDR3 reads CASSIDLPGGDYGYTF. Here the CDR3 DNA reads TGTGCCAGTAGTATAGATCTGCCAGGGGGCGACTATGGCTACACCTTC.

The CDR3 here is CASSWTGEGGYTF. CDR3 in DNA: TGTGCCAGCAGTTGGACAGGGGAAGGGGGCTACACCTTC. The V and J genes are TRBV12-3 or TRBV12-4 and TRBJ1-2; 9 bases are shared with TRBD1. V was clipped by 4 bases and J by 8 bases; unmatched bases: 5. This CDR3 is built from 13 residues.

The chain is built from TRBV3-1 (or the pseudogene TRBV3-2) and TRBJ2-5; weak D call: TRBD2 (5 bases). V lost 4 bases and J 5 bases, leaving 14 bases between the germline ends. The germline V gene encodes CDR1 LGHDT and CDR2 YNNKEL (reference sequence). This CDR3 has 14 residues. The CDR3 DNA is TGTGCCAGCAGCCTTACTCCCCCGGGGGAGACCCAGTACTTC. This translates into CASSLTPPGETQYF.

This chain connects TRBV5-4 to TRBJ2-1; 14 nucleotides align to TRBD2. Germline V gene sequence: CDR1 SGHNT, CDR2 YYREEE (reference sequence). V gave up 5 bases and J gave up 7 bases; unmatched junction bases: 8. The CDR3 runs 16 residues. For the CDR3, the DNA is TGTGCCAGCAGTCCCGGGACTAGCGGGGGACATAATGAGCAGTTCTTC. It specifies CASSPGTSGGHNEQFF. Complete variable domain (other parts from reference TRBV5-4 and TRBJ2-1): ETGVTQSPTHLIKTRGQQVTLRCSSQSGHNTVSWYQQALGQGPQFIFQYYREEENGRGNFPPRFSGLQFPNYSSELNVNALELDDSALYLCASSPGTSGGHNEQFFGPGTRLTVL.

The sample holds a few counts of this clone. V usage is TRBV28 and J usage is TRBJ1-2, with a tentative D call TRBD1 (5 bases). Trimming shortened V by 3 bases and J by 3 bases, and 5 bases separated the two germline ends. CDR1 is MDHEN and CDR2 is SYDVKM in the germline V gene. This CDR3 is 12 amino acids long. The chain's CDR3 is CASSFRDYGYTF. CDR3 coding DNA: TGTGCCAGCAGTTTCAGGGACTATGGCTACACCTTC.

The chain joins TRBV11-2 to TRBJ2-3, with D unresolved. The CDR3 is 12 residues long. Trimming took 6 bases from V and 6 from J, leaving 10 bases between them. Germline CDR1 is SGHAT and CDR2 is FQNNGV. This CDR3 is CASSSTLDTQYF. As DNA, the CDR3 is TGTGCCAGCAGTTCGACACTGGATACGCAGTATTTT.

V gene TRBV7-3 combines with J gene TRBJ1-2, with 9 bases fitting TRBD1. Trimming removed 5 bases from V and 8 bases from J; junction bases left unmatched: 12. Per the germline V gene, CDR1 is SGHTA and CDR2 is FQGTGA. The CDR3 consists of 15 residues. DNA of the CDR3: TGTGCCAGCAGCGCCGTCCCGGGACAGGGTTCCGGCTACACCTTC. Amino acid sequence: CASSAVPGQGSGYTF.